This is a list of T cell receptor beta chains from one sample in a study of beta chain features in type 1 diabetes. Sequenced by immunoSEQ multiplex PCR; TCRdb stores in-frame clones only, minus some. There are hundreds of thousands of clones in the sample; 10% to 15% occur only once, and approximately 0.02% lies in the top ten. Sequencing was carried out using naive CD4+ T cells from blood. These receptors all come from a man younger than 35 with type 1 diabetes. Both conserved end residues are part of each CDR3.

len	v_gene	j_gene	CDR3aa
14	TRBV5-1	TRBJ2-5	CASSSPGDGETQYF
14	TRBV13	TRBJ1-1	CASSRRSGVTEAFF
17	TRBV4-1	TRBJ2-2	CASSQGQGRYGTGELFF
15	TRBV5-6	TRBJ2-7	CASSFRRTESYEQYF
16	TRBV5-1	TRBJ2-7	CASSLGRDRVAYEQYF
15	TRBV7-7	TRBJ2-2	CASSQGHPNTGELFF
15	TRBV4-1	TRBJ1-1	CASSQLQGFGTEAFF
14	TRBV14	TRBJ2-1	CASSQDDSINEQFF
13	TRBV19	TRBJ2-2	CASSIEGGQELFF
16	TRBV5-1	TRBJ2-1	CASSSTGVSSDNEQFF
12	TRBV7-9	TRBJ1-5	CASSYLSPPQDF
13	TRBV5-6	TRBJ2-5	CASSLGQQETQYF
15	TRBV5-1	TRBJ1-1	CASSSLPRENTEAFF
15	TRBV7-9	TRBJ2-7	CASSPGGGTDRAVHF
16	TRBV7-7	TRBJ2-2	CASSFQGTTNTGELFF
13	TRBV4-2	TRBJ1-1	CASSQDGKSEAFF
20	TRBV5-4	TRBJ2-1	CASSLPGGTSGGSSYNEQFF